What follows are 30 T cell receptor beta chains derived from one specimen sequenced in a study of blood T cells in healthy people across ages. Then a second PCR, running about 6 to 12 cycles, was carried out with a sample-barcoded 5' primer and a J-beta primer mix. TCRdb re-called the 5' RACE reads with MiXCR, one entry per CDR3 protein. The sample lists 1.5 million to 1.9 million distinct CDR3 sequences; roughly two fifths were seen once. The sample consisted of blood. The receptors derive from a woman between 18 and 29 years old in good health.

This clonotype was seen only a few times. The rearrangement joins TRBV29-1 to TRBJ2-6, with 10 positions matching TRBD1. The germline V gene has CDR1 SQVTM and CDR2 ANQGSEA. The CDR3 runs 16 residues. V shed 3 bases and J 12 bases; nucleotides not matched to a gene: 14. CDR3 DNA: TGCAGCGTTGAGGGAGGACAGGGGGAACGTCTCGGCGTCCTGACTTTC. It is translated as CSVEGGQGERLGVLTF.

The chain employs TRBV4-3 and TRBJ2-1; D possibly uses TRBD1 or TRBD2 (5 bases each). The germline V gene has CDR1 LGHNA and CDR2 YSLEER. This CDR3 comprises 14 residues. Trimming left V 0 bases short and J 5 bases short, with 8 bases between. The CDR3 DNA reads TGCGCCAGCAGCCAAGATGGGGGACACAATGAGCAGTTCTTC. This gives the protein CASSQDGGHNEQFF.

The rearrangement links TRBV19 to TRBJ2-2; D call uncertain. Trimming left V 5 bases short and J 7 bases short, with 20 bases between. Per germline, CDR1 LNHDA and CDR2 SQIVND (reference sequence). This CDR3 contains 16 residues. The CDR3 loop reads CASSLQGRMVNGELFF. As DNA, the CDR3 is TGTGCCAGTAGTCTTCAAGGAAGAATGGTGAACGGGGAGCTGTTTTTT.

The chain recombines TRBV10-3 with TRBJ2-3, with 7 bases that match TRBD1. Germline CDR1 and CDR2: ENHRY and SYGVKD. J was trimmed by 0 bases and V by 5 bases; bases with no gene match: 2. The CDR3 totals 14 residues. This chain's CDR3 is CAISNRGSTDTQYF. The CDR3 bases are TGTGCCATCAGTAACAGGGGTAGCACAGATACGCAGTATTTT.

V and J are TRBV20-1 and TRBJ2-3; D is perhaps TRBD2 (7 bases). The V and J ends lost 4 bases and 9 bases respectively, with 11 bases between them. From germline, CDR1 is DFQATT and CDR2 SNEGSKA (reference sequence). The CDR3 consists of 11 residues. CDR3 residues: CSAISGTTQYF. DNA for the CDR3: TGCAGTGCTATAAGCGGGACAACGCAGTATTTT.

This rearrangement joins TRBV15 to TRBJ2-7; TRBD1 matches 8 bases. Per the germline V gene, CDR1 is LNHNV and CDR2 is YYDKDF (reference sequence). The CDR3 loop spans 16 amino acids. J lost 7 bases, V lost 1 base, and 12 bases had no gene match. CDR3 sequence reads: CATSRAGQARFNEQYF. The CDR3 nucleotides are TGTGCCACCAGCAGAGCGGGACAGGCTCGGTTCAATGAGCAGTACTTC.

Note on this clonotype: This sequence may be a read error, since a much larger clone differs from it by one base. The chain employs TRBV4-1 and TRBJ2-1; D not resolved. Germline V gives CDR1 MGHRA, CDR2 YSYEKL. V was trimmed by 1 base and J by 2 bases, leaving 9 bases between them. This CDR3 is 15 amino acids long. The CDR3 is CASSQGTIPYNEQFF. The DNA of the CDR3 is TGCGCCAGCAGCCAAGGTACTATCCCCTACAATGAGCAGTTCTTC.

The chain couples TRBV20-1 to TRBJ2-4; the match to TRBD2 covers 10 bases. The J call may be faulty, since TRBJ2-7 better matches the DNA end. Germline V lookup: CDR1 DFQATT, CDR2 SNEGSKA (reference sequence). CDR3 length: 14 residues. CDR3 protein: CSASSGTSDYEQYF. DNA of the CDR3: TGCAGTGCTAGTTCCGGGACTAGCGACTACGAGCAGTACTTC.

The V gene is TRBV13, the J gene TRBJ2-1; 11 positions match TRBD1. This CDR3 contains 14 residues. Trimming took 10 bases from V and 7 from J; bases not matched to a gene: 9. Germline loops: CDR1 PRHDT, CDR2 FYEKMQ (reference sequence). CDR3 amino acids: CATRTGGSQNEQFF. CDR3 DNA: TGTGCCACCAGGACAGGGGGCTCTCAGAATGAGCAGTTCTTC. The full variable domain, in which reference TRBV13 and TRBJ2-1 provide the parts outside the CDR3, is AAGVIQSPRHLIKEKRETATLKCYPIPRHDTVYWYQQGPGQDPQFLISFYEKMQSDKGSIPDRFSAQQFSDYHSELNMSSLELGDSALYFCATRTGGSQNEQFFGPGTRLTVL.

This chain connects TRBV6-2 or TRBV6-3 to TRBJ2-7; 10 bases align to TRBD1. V trimming: 2 bases; J trimming: 0 bases; junction bases outside the gene matches: 7. The CDR3 extends over 17 amino acids. In germline, CDR1 is MNHEY, CDR2 SVGEGT. The CDR3 spells CASSYPSTGGISYEQYF. DNA of the CDR3: TGTGCCAGCAGTTACCCATCGACAGGGGGCATCTCCTACGAGCAGTACTTC.

This sequence joins TRBV3-1 and TRBJ1-5; 10 nucleotides match TRBD1. This CDR3 contains 16 residues. Trimming took 3 bases from V and 3 from J; bases not matched to a gene: 5. CDR1 LGHDT and CDR2 YNNKEL come from the germline V gene (reference sequence). The CDR3 sequence: CASSQGTGAINQPQHF. The CDR3 nucleotides are TGTGCCAGCAGCCAGGGGACAGGGGCGATCAATCAGCCCCAGCATTTT.

This rearrangement joins TRBV4-2 to TRBJ2-2; D is undetermined. V was cut by 0 bases and J by 0 bases, with 8 bases left in between. The germline V gene has CDR1 LGHNA and CDR2 YNFKEQ. The CDR3 is 16 amino acids. CDR3 residues: CASSQEASSNTGELFF. CDR3 in DNA: TGTGCCAGCAGCCAAGAGGCGAGTTCGAACACCGGGGAGCTGTTTTTT.

V and J are TRBV28 and TRBJ2-1; D gene uncertain. Germline V gene lookup returns CDR1 MDHEN and CDR2 SYDVKM. V lost 7 bases and J 1 base, leaving 17 bases between the germline ends. CDR3 length: 16 residues. DNA for the CDR3: TGTGCCAGCACGGTCAGGAGAGGAAGTTCCTACAATGAGCAGTTCTTC. It encodes CASTVRRGSSYNEQFF.

The V and J genes are TRBV28 and TRBJ2-7; D ambiguous. V shed 3 bases and J shed 4 bases, with 7 bases lying between them. The CDR3 is 12 residues long. CDR1 is MDHEN and CDR2 is SYDVKM in the germline V gene. In DNA, the CDR3 is TGTGCCAGCAGTTTGAAGTTGTACGAGCAGTACTTC. Translation gives CASSLKLYEQYF.

This clonotype was counted at least ten times. The chain carries TRBV12-3 or TRBV12-4 and TRBJ2-7; maybe TRBD1 (6 bases). CDR3 length: 13 residues. V dropped 2 bases and J dropped 2 bases, with 7 bases sitting between them. CDR3 sequence: CASSLRGTYEQYF. CDR3 DNA sequence: TGTGCCAGCAGTTTAAGGGGGACCTACGAGCAGTACTTC.

This sequence joins TRBV4-1 and TRBJ1-2; TRBD1 matches 7 bases. The germline V gene encodes CDR1 MGHRA and CDR2 YSYEKL. Losses at the gene ends were 7 bases for V and 5 bases for J; bases not matched to a gene: 13. The CDR3 covers 15 residues. The CDR3, as DNA: TGCGCCAGCACCGAAAAAACAGGGGCCCCTTATGGCTACACCTTC. Amino acids: CASTEKTGAPYGYTF.

With respect to this clonotype: At one end, the junction sequence differs from germline, possibly due to a read error. This chain uses TRBV5-6 with TRBJ2-1, with 8 bases lining up with TRBD2. Germline-derived CDR1 and CDR2 are SGHDT and YYEEEE. The CDR3 is made up of 16 amino acids. CDR3 DNA sequence: TGTGCCAGCAGCAAAGGCCTAGCGGGCTCCTACGATGAGCAGTTCTTC. Its translation is CASSKGLAGSYDEQFF.

J is TRBJ2-3 and V is TRBV28; 8 bases match TRBD1. The germline gives CDR1 MDHEN, CDR2 SYDVKM. V lost 9 bases to trimming and J lost 5 bases; unmatched junction nucleotides: 10. The CDR3 runs 14 residues. The CDR3 spells CASTLDRVQDTQYF. For the CDR3, the DNA is TGTGCCAGTACCCTGGACAGGGTCCAAGATACGCAGTATTTT.

This clonotype showed up just a few times. The rearrangement links TRBV4-3 to TRBJ2-1; the match to TRBD2 covers 10 bases. With 0 bases clipped from V and 5 bases from J, the junction kept 4 bases outside the gene matches. The germline CDR1 and CDR2 sequences are LGHNA and YSLEER. The CDR3 loop spans 16 amino acids. CDR3 sequence (DNA): TGCGCCAGCAGCCAAGAGGGGACTAGCGCTAACAATGAGCAGTTCTTC. Protein product: CASSQEGTSANNEQFF.

The gene calls are TRBV12-3 or TRBV12-4 and TRBJ2-7; D might be TRBD2 (5 bases). The CDR3 is 17 residues long. V lost 0 bases to trimming and J lost 7 bases, with 22 bases between them. The CDR3 protein is CASSLATVGSGPMEQYF. CDR3 DNA sequence: TGTGCCAGCAGTTTAGCTACCGTAGGGAGCGGACCGATGGAGCAGTACTTC.

The table lists this clonotype with a count of one. This likely comes from a read error, as the CDR3 has no conserved phenylalanine or tryptophan at its end. CDR3 DNA: TGCAGCGTTGGGGACAGATATAATGAAAAACTGTTTTCT. Its protein is CSVGDRYNEKLFS. The genes are TRBV29-1 and TRBJ1-4; 7 bases align to TRBD1. Germline V gives CDR1 SQVTM, CDR2 ANQGSEA. V lost 4 bases and J lost 4; bases outside the gene matches: 3. CDR3 length equals 13 residues.

This clonotype was found a few times. This chain uses TRBV12-3 or TRBV12-4 with TRBJ2-5, with D possibly matching TRBD1 (5 bases). The CDR3 has 15 amino acids. V shed 0 bases and J shed 3 bases, with 11 bases lying between them. CDR3 sequence (DNA): TGTGCCAGCAGTTTAGCGGGGCCGGGCGAAGAGACCCAGTACTTC. Encoded protein: CASSLAGPGEETQYF.

V usage is TRBV5-1 and J usage is TRBJ2-7, with TRBD2 identical over 11 bases. Trimming at V came to 2 bases and at J to 1 base, leaving 5 bases not matched to a gene. The CDR3 length is 16 residues. Germline CDR1 is SGHRS and CDR2 is YFSETQ. CDR3 sequence: CASSFTSGSSSYEQYF. The DNA for the CDR3 is TGCGCCAGCAGCTTTACTAGCGGGAGTTCGTCCTACGAGCAGTACTTC.

The V and J genes are TRBV6-5 and TRBJ1-1; 10 bases align to TRBD1. In germline, CDR1 is MNHEY, CDR2 SVGAGI. The CDR3 is made up of 14 amino acids. With 6 bases clipped from V and 3 bases from J, the junction kept 4 bases outside the gene matches. The CDR3 coding sequence is TGTGCCAGCAGAACCGACAGGGGGCACACTGAAGCTTTCTTT. The encoded protein is CASRTDRGHTEAFF.

This clonotype was detected a few times. This chain links TRBV29-1 with TRBJ2-1; 11 positions agree with TRBD2. V shed 2 bases and J 6 bases; nucleotides not matched to a gene: 6. Germline CDR1 reads SQVTM; CDR2 reads ANQGSEA. The CDR3 has 15 amino acids. The CDR3 sequence is CSVESLAGGFNEQFF. CDR3 sequence (DNA): TGCAGCGTTGAATCGCTAGCGGGAGGTTTCAATGAGCAGTTCTTC.

V usage is TRBV7-2 and J usage is TRBJ1-2; weak D call: TRBD1 (5 bases). V dropped 2 bases and J dropped 7 bases, with 14 bases sitting between them. The CDR3 extends over 14 amino acids. Germline CDR1 SGHTA, CDR2 FQGNSA. The CDR3 sequence is CASSLKGPGSGYTF. DNA of the CDR3: TGTGCCAGCAGCTTAAAGGGACCAGGGAGTGGCTACACCTTC.

This chain links TRBV27 with TRBJ2-7; TRBD1 agrees at 7 bases. The CDR3 is 12 residues long. CDR1 is MNHEY and CDR2 is SMNVEV in the germline V gene (reference sequence). The V segment lost 7 bases and the J segment 2 bases; nucleotides outside the gene matches: 2. In DNA form, the CDR3 reads TGTGCCAGCAAGGGGGCGGCCTACGAGCAGTACTTC. As protein: CASKGAAYEQYF.

V gene TRBV24-1 combines with J gene TRBJ2-7; 9 bases are shared with TRBD1. V lost 4 bases and J lost 2; bases outside the gene matches: 8. CDR1 and CDR2 from the germline V gene are KGHDR and SFDVKD. The CDR3 has 16 amino acids. The CDR3 DNA sequence: TGTGCCACCAGTGACACCGGGACAGGGCTGACCTACGAGCAGTACTTC. This sequence encodes CATSDTGTGLTYEQYF.

This clonotype was seen at least ten times. The rearrangement links TRBV5-1 to TRBJ2-1; 13 nucleotides line up with TRBD2. The CDR3 covers 15 residues. Germline assignment: CDR1 SGHRS and CDR2 YFSETQ. V was clipped by 4 bases and J by 7 bases; unmatched bases: 5. The CDR3 coding sequence is TGCGCCAGCAGCCCTCGGACTAGCGGGGGAAATGAGCAGTTCTTC. Translating gives CASSPRTSGGNEQFF.

Details on this clonotype: A much larger clone is a single base away; this may be a read error. The rearrangement uses TRBV7-9 and TRBJ2-3; 9 nucleotides agree with TRBD2. V was pared by 5 bases and J by 2 bases, with 8 bases of the junction left unmatched. There are 16 residues in the CDR3. CDR1 SEHNR and CDR2 FQNEAQ come from the germline V gene (reference sequence). The CDR3 coding sequence is TGTGCCAGCAGCCAAGCCGGGACTAGCCCCACAGATACGCAGTATTTT. It specifies CASSQAGTSPTDTQYF.